This TCR beta chain was recovered during a study of T-cell memory formation after mild COVID-19. Study findings and constraints: Memory cells collected pre-infection included some clones that later responded, suggesting cross-reactive memory joined. Among contracting clones, CD4+ were mainly CM/EM and CD8+ enriched in EMRA. A balance of CD4 and CD8 characterized clones contracting day 15 to 85, whereas later expanders leaned CD4+.

Concerning this clonotype: Antigen: not known.

The CDR3 extends over 15 amino acids. V was pared by 4 bases and J by 4 bases, with 6 bases of the junction left unmatched. It was 5'RACE with constant-segment primers that produced the TCR alpha and TCR beta cDNA libraries, which carried sample barcodes and UMIs. TCRdb re-called the 5' RACE reads through MiXCR, storing one row per CDR3 protein. The table has hundreds of thousands of distinct CDR3 sequences, about a fifth seen once. The chain links TRBV12-3 or TRBV12-4 to TRBJ2-2; 7 positions match TRBD2. Sequencing input: PBMCs or a T cell subset sorted from them (not recorded which). This clonotype was obtained from an adult woman who had mild COVID-19 (a few samples of this study predate the infection). Cell type and time point are not known. CDR3 in amino acids: CASSWEGLFTGELFF. In DNA, the CDR3 is TGTGCCAGCAGTTGGGAGGGCCTATTCACCGGGGAGCTGTTTTTT.